The source of this T cell receptor beta chain is a study of blood T cells in healthy people across ages. A second PCR of about 6 to 12 cycles used a sample-barcoded 5' primer and a J-beta primer mix. TCRdb re-derived calls from the 5' RACE reads in MiXCR, one entry per CDR3 protein. The data show fewer than 800,000 distinct CDR3 sequences, with approximately 30% seen just once and 15% held by the top ten. A remark on this clonotype: With a much larger clone just one base away, this may be a read error.

CDR3 length: 14 residues. In germline, CDR1 is MNHNS, CDR2 SASEGT. The receptor was isolated from a woman over 75 in good health. The sample taken for sequencing was blood. The rearrangement links TRBV6-1 to TRBJ2-7, with 10 positions matching TRBD1. The better agreement between TRBJ2-5 and the DNA end casts doubt on the J call. The CDR3 DNA reads as TGTGCCAGCAGGCCGGGACAGGGGACAAAGACCCAGTACTTC. Translated: CASRPGQGTKTQYF.